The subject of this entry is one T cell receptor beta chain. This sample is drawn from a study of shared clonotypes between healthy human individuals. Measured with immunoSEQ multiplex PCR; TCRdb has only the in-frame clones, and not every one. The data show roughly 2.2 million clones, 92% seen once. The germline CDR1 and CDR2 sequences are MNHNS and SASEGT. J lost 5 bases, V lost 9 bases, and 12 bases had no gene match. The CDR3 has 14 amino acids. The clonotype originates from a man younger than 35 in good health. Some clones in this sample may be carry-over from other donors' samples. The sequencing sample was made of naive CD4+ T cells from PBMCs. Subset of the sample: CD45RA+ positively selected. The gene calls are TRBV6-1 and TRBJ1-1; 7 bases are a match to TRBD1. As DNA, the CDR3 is TGTGCCAGTGAAGTAGGGGGCGCAGGGACTGAAGCTTTCTTT. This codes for CASEVGGAGTEAFF.